This T cell receptor (beta chain) was sequenced during a study of control samples from healthy donors and cancer patients. The CDR3 spans 15 residues. Germline V gives CDR1 PRHDT, CDR2 FYEKMQ (reference sequence). V lost 1 base, J lost 6 bases, and 5 bases stayed unmatched. Libraries were prepared by immunoSEQ multiplex PCR; TCRdb keeps only in-frame clonotypes and omits some of them. The table shows 150,000 to 200,000 clones, with 85% to 90% occurring only once. The V gene is TRBV13, the J gene TRBJ2-3, with TRBD2 identical over 9 bases. Input material: blood. This receptor was identified in a young man in good health. CDR3 residues: CASSLASGVDDTQYF. CDR3 in DNA: TGTGCCAGCAGCTTAGCTAGCGGGGTGGATGATACGCAGTATTTT.